This TCR beta chain was captured in a study of T cell changes during pregnancy in multiple sclerosis. The sample holds a few counts of this clone. Produced via immunoSEQ multiplex PCR; TCRdb's table is partial and in-frame only. The sample includes tens of thousands of clones, 94% of them seen just once. Germline CDR1 is MDHEN and CDR2 is SYDVKM. V was clipped by 6 bases and J by 3 bases, with 6 bases between them. The CDR3 contains 12 residues. Sequenced here: peripheral blood, sampled in the second trimester of pregnancy. The origin of this receptor is a female donor in good health, enrolled as a control in a pregnancy study. The chain carries TRBV28 and TRBJ1-5; D not resolved. CDR3 sequence (DNA): TGTGCCAGCAGCCTAACCAATCAGCCCCAGCATTTT. Translating gives CASSLTNQPQHF.